The entry below gives a single TCR beta chain sequence along with its context. Its antigen is still unknown. No per-base quality is available; no much larger clone lies one base away. As encoded in the germline V gene (reference sequence), CDR1 is GTSNPN while CDR2 is SVGIG. The junction carries 13 bases between V and J, which are trimmed by 3 bases and 10 bases respectively. The CDR3 numbers 12 residues from cysteine through phenylalanine. Just CDR3 DNA is preserved here, 36 bases in frame from base 1. The immunoSEQ hsTCRB v3.0 assay was used at survey level resolution for TRB variable region sequencing. The targeted TRB sequencing depth was roughly 35,000-50,000 T-cell genomes per sample. Pooled TRB libraries were sequenced on an Illumina MiSeq with a v3 150-cycle kit. The paper's data handling went like this. Analysis of repertoires was carried out in R inside a reproducible Nextflow workflow spanning QC, data transformation and analysis. LymphoSeq2, an R package for AIRR-Seq data exploration, was used to implement custom analyses. After excluding a few samples that yielded fewer than 5000 total TRB sequences, some 180 HIV repertoires remained for analysis. Among the approximately 180 retained HIV repertoires, under 65 were collected before ART initiation and 120 to 140 after ART initiation. Each repertoire was downsampled to 5000 TRB nucleotide sequences, and summary statistics were averaged across 100 downsampling iterations. Only TRB sequences with CDR3 regions of at least seven amino acids were retained for analysis. A Shannon entropy-derived clonality score and the Gini coefficient were used to measure diversity. In repertoire networks, the top 5000 CDR3 amino acid sequences were linked whenever an edit distance of one separated two sequences. GLIPH2 predicted antigen specificity groups and MHC restriction for TRB CDR3 amino acid sequences. To flag known CMV, EBV, HIV or tissue antigen associations, CDR3 amino acid sequences were matched against VDJdb and McPAS-TCR. Pre-ART, post-ART and control groups were compared with Wilcoxon signed-rank tests and Holm-Bonferroni correction. Held by TCRdb, this immuneACCESS table contains in-frame sequences only and omits some clones. Under half of the omission traces to an unresolved V gene where checked; the cause of the rest is unknown. For V, J and clone size, that table is used; D and trimming come from the DNA. In all, the sample holds nearly 20,000 clones, and 80% of those were seen once. The ten largest clones add up to roughly 10% of the sample.

This entry comes from a study of long-term antiretroviral therapy in people with HIV (dated by TCRdb to between 2022 and 2023). Turning to the overall study: The earliest samples were collected about a decade before the 2015 WHO recommendation for immediate ART, when ART was typically delayed until CD4 counts fell. This retrospective serial study examined whether starting ART and sustained HIV suppression were associated with changes in the composition and diversity of the TRB repertoire in peripheral blood. A total of 192 cryopreserved PBMC samples were contributed to the cohort by 30 adults with confirmed HIV infection, with samples collected serially over a mean of around 6 years (range 1-12). Among the 25 to 35 participants with HIV, ten to eleven were female. No cross-contamination during QIAcube processing was shown when test extractions of a monoclonal T-cell line were performed alongside a few dozen polyclonal samples. General findings and caveats noted by the study authors: ART initiation was associated with a significant increase in TRB diversity, but diversity stayed significantly below transplant donor controls even after long-term ART. The samples were dated from about 2003 to 2018, and the ART regimens that were used may be less effective than current ART regimens. Unsorted PBMC were profiled instead of sorted CD4+ and CD8+ T cells because pre-ART samples had limited cell numbers. Inferences about post-ART repertoire changes were limited because no data were available on ART adherence, viral resistance or therapy changes. Limited PBMC availability meant only the TCR beta chain was sequenced, without alpha chain pairing. CDR3 length ranges in HIV repertoires were narrower than in controls, and network structure suggested an antigen-experienced repertoire with only a slight naive shift after ART. Expanded TRB clones identified before ART initiation dominated the repertoire across all time points, though the dominance fluctuated and decreased in many PLHIV after ART.

To be included, a participant needed at least one PBMC sample from before ART initiation plus at least two post-ART samples. Treatment was received in the United States of America by all participants with HIV. Before DNA extraction, cryopreserved samples of roughly 0.95-10 million PBMC were thawed and washed. At the time of the earliest PBMC sample, participants with HIV were aged between about 23 and 55 years. Per participant, PBMC samples came from 1-4 timepoints prior to ART initiation and 2-8 timepoints following ART initiation, for a median of 7 samples. Serial HIV viral load, CD4+ T-cell count, ART history and demographic data were obtained for every participant. A Qiagen kit on a QIAcube was used to extract genomic DNA from unsorted PBMC, with samples processed in batches of 12.

The chain couples TRBV30 to TRBJ2-1; the D gene remains uncertain. The sequence was collected from a middle-aged woman with HIV. Sequences were derived from unsorted PBMCs, sampled 0.2 years after starting antiretroviral therapy. The CDR3 region reads CAWRGIGLEQFF. The DNA sequence is given as TGTGCCTGGAGGGGGATAGGGTTAGAGCAGTTCTTC.